This TCR beta chain comes out of a study of CD8+ T cells in alopecia areata. Notes on the study in general: Tofacitinib delivered significant drops in scalp clonality and in expanded CD8+ clones among the top 100.

Treatment indicated: oral pan-JAK inhibitor, 5-10 mg twice daily. Alopecia areata patients provided lesional scalp punch biopsies and peripheral blood. PBMCs provided sorted CD4+ and CD8+ T cells. Germline V gene sequence: CDR1 SGHTA, CDR2 FQGNSA. Trimming removed 1 base at V and 0 bases at J, with 2 bases between. The CDR3 sequence is 13 residues long. Sequencing relied on a cDNA template that was reverse transcribed from extracted RNA. The assay was immunoSEQ multiplex PCR, and TCRdb's table has in-frame clones only and misses some. The data contain approximately 280,000 clones, 55% to 70% of them singletons. About this clone: The antigen remains undetermined. Other DNA sequences in this specimen translate into the identical CDR3.

The receptor was isolated from a human donor with alopecia areata. The chain combines TRBV7-2 with TRBJ2-3; D unresolved. The sequenced sample was CD4+ T cells sorted from blood, obtained at week 24, from a patient treated with tofacitinib. The CDR3 bases are TGTGCCAGCAGCTTAGGGAGCACAGATACGCAGTATTTT. As protein: CASSLGSTDTQYF.